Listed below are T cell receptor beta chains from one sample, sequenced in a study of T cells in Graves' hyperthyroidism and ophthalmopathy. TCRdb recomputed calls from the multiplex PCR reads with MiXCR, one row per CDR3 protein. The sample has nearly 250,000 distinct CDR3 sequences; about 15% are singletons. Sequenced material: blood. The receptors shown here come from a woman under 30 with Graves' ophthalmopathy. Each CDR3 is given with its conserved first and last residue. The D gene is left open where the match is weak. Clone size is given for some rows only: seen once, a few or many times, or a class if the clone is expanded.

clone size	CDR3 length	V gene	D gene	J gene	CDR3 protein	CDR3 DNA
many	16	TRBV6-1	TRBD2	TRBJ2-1	CASSQTGGGGYNEQFF	TGTGCCAGCAGTCAGACGGGAGGGGGGGGGTACAATGAGCAGTTCTTC
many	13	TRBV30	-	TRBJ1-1	CAWSRLVNTEAFF	TGTGCCTGGAGTCGACTCGTGAACACTGAAGCTTTCTTT
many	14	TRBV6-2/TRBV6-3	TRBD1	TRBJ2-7	CASSKTGGAYEQYF	TGTGCCAGCAGCAAAACAGGGGGTGCCTACGAGCAGTACTTC
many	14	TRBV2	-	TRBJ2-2	CASSEGGDTGELFF	TGTGCCAGCAGTGAAGGTGGGGACACCGGGGAGCTGTTTTTT
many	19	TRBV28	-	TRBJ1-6	CASSLSFFSTVAYNSPLHF	TGTGCCAGCAGTCTTTCTTTTTTTTCGACAGTGGCCTATAATTCACCCCTCCACTTT
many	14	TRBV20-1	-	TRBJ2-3	CSASPDPDADTQYF	TGCAGTGCTAGCCCCGATCCGGATGCAGATACGCAGTATTTT
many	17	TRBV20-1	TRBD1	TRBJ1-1	CSARDPASGGSNTEAFF	TGCAGTGCTAGAGACCCAGCCTCAGGGGGCAGTAACACTGAAGCTTTCTTT
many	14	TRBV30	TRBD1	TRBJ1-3	CAWGQGTGGNTIYF	TGTGCCTGGGGACAGGGGACGGGTGGAAACACCATATATTTT
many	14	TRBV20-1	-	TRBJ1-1	CSARDVPLNTEAFF	TGCAGTGCTAGAGATGTACCCCTGAACACTGAAGCTTTCTTT
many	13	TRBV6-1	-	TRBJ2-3	CASFRRVSDTQYF	TGTGCCAGCTTCCGCCGGGTGTCAGATACGCAGTATTTT
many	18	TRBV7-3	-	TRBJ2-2	CASSTQGEGTAITGELFF	TGTGCCAGCAGCACCCAAGGGGAGGGGACAGCTATCACCGGGGAGCTGTTTTTT
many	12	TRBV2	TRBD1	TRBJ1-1	CATNQGALEAFF	TGTGCCACCAATCAGGGGGCCCTTGAAGCTTTCTTT
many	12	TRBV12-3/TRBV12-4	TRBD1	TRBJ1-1	CASSLRDRGAFF	TGTGCCAGCAGTTTACGGGACAGGGGAGCTTTCTTT
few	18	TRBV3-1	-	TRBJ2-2	CASSLPPVQNEYTGELFF	TGTGCCAGCAGCTTGCCCCCAGTCCAGAATGAGTACACCGGGGAGCTGTTTTTT
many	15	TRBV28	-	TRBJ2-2	CASSLGASPTGELFF	TGTGCCAGCAGTTTAGGGGCCAGCCCCACCGGGGAGCTGTTTTTT
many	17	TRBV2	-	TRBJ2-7	CASSEASSDSFSYEQYF	TGTGCCAGCAGTGAAGCGAGTTCGGACTCTTTCTCCTACGAGCAGTACTTC
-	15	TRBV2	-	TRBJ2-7	CASSERGGISYEQYF	TGTGCCAGCAGTGAACGGGGCGGGATCTCCTACGAGCAGTACTTC
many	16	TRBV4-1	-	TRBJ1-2	CASSQGLDLLNYGYTF	TGCGCCAGCAGCCAAGGTTTGGACCTTCTGAACTATGGCTACACCTTC
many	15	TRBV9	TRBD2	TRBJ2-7	CASSVGERETGEQYF	TGTGCCAGCAGCGTAGGGGAGCGGGAGACAGGCGAGCAGTACTTC
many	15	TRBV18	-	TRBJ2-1	CASSPYQTEYNEQFF	TGTGCCAGCTCCCCTTACCAGACTGAGTACAATGAGCAGTTCTTC
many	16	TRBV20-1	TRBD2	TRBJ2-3	CSARAPETSSTDTQYF	TGCAGTGCTAGAGCGCCTGAGACTAGCAGCACAGATACGCAGTATTTT
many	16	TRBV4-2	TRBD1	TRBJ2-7	CASSQGGQGVVYEQYF	TGTGCCAGCAGCCAAGGTGGACAGGGGGTCGTCTACGAGCAGTACTTC
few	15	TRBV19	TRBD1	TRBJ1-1	CASTRLGQEGTEAFF	TGTGCCAGTACTAGACTGGGACAGGAGGGTACTGAAGCTTTCTTT
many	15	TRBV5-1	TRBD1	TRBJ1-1	CASSSYRGRDTEAFF	TGCGCCAGCAGCTCCTACAGGGGTAGGGACACTGAAGCTTTCTTT
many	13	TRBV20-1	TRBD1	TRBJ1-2	CSAIRTGDYGYTF	TGCAGTGCTATCCGGACAGGGGACTATGGCTACACCTTC
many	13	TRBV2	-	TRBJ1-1	CASSEAGGTEAFF	TGTGCCAGCAGTGAAGCGGGGGGAACTGAAGCTTTCTTT
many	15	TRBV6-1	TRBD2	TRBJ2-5	CASSFRTSWQETQYF	TGTGCCAGCAGCTTCAGGACTAGCTGGCAAGAGACCCAGTACTTC
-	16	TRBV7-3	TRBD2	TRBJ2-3	CASSDGTSGRADTQYF	TGTGCCAGCAGCGATGGGACTAGCGGGAGGGCAGATACGCAGTATTTT
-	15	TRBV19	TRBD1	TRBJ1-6	CASSIGDRGNSPLHF	TGTGCCAGTAGTATAGGGGACAGGGGTAATTCACCCCTCCACTTT
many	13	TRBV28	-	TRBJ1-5	CASSFGRIKPQHF	TGTGCCAGCAGTTTCGGACGGATTAAGCCCCAGCATTTT
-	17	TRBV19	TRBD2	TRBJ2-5	CASTSSLRRGAGETQYF	TGTGCCAGTACCTCCTCCCTCCGGCGGGGGGCTGGGGAGACCCAGTACTTC
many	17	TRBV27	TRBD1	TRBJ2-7	CASSLKGQGRGTYEQYF	TGTGCCAGCAGTTTAAAGGGACAGGGAAGGGGGACCTACGAGCAGTACTTC
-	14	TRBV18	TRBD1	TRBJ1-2	CASSTGAGDGGYTF	TGTGCCAGCTCGACAGGGGCAGGGGACGGAGGCTACACCTTC
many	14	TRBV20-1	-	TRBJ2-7	CSASQGSRAEEQYF	TGCAGTGCGAGTCAGGGCTCTCGAGCTGAAGAGCAGTACTTC
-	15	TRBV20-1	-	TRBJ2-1	CSAMAPPKPYNEQFF	TGCAGTGCCATGGCGCCCCCTAAACCCTACAATGAGCAGTTCTTC